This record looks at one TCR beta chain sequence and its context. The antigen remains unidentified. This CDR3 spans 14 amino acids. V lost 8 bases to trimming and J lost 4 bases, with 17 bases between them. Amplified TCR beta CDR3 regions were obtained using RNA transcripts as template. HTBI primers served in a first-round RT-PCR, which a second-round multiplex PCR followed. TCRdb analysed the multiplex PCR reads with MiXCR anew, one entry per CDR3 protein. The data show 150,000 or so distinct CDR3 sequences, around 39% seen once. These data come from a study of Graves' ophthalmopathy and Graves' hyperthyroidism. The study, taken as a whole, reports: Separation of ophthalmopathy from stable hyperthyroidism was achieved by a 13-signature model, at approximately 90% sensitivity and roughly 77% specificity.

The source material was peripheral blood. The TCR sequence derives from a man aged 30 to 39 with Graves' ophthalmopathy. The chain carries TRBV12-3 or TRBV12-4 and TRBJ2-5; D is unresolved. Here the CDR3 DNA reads TGTGCCAGCCCCGTTCCTCTAGGGCGAGAGACCCAGTACTTC. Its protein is CASPVPLGRETQYF.